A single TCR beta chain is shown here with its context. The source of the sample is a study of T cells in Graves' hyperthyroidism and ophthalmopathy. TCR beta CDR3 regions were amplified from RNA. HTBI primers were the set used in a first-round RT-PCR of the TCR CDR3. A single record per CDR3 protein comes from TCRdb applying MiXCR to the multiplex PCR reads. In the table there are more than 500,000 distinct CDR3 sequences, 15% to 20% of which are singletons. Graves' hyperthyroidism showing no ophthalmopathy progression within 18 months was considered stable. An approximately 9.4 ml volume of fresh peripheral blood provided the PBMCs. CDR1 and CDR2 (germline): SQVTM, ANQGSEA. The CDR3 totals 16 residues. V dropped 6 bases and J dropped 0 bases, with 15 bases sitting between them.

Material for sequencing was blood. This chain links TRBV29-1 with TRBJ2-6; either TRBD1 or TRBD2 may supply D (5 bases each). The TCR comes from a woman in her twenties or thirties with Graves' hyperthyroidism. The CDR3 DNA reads TGCAGCGTAGCCGGGACGGACCTCTCTGGGGCCAACGTCCTGACTTTC. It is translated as CSVAGTDLSGANVLTF. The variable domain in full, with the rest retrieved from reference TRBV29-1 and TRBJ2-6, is SAVISQKPSRDICQRGTSLTIQCQVDSQVTMMFWYRQQPGQSLTLIATANQGSEATYESGFVIDKFPISRPNLTFSTLTVSNMSPEDSSIYLCSVAGTDLSGANVLTFGAGSRLTVL.